Each of the 3 T cell receptor beta chains below was sequenced from the same sample in a study of Ad26.COV2.S vaccination and SARS-CoV-2 variants. Treatment reported: roughly 18 received Ad26.COV2.S at low or high dose, single or two shots; 5 received placebo; per-sample allocation not given. Sample collection was performed on day 63 after the first vaccine or placebo injection. The data were produced by immunoSEQ multiplex PCR, yet TCRdb's version contains in-frame clones alone and is incomplete. The data contain some 330,000 clones, about 90% of them singletons. The sample here was peripheral blood, taken in a trial of Ad26.COV2.S vaccine versus placebo. Receptors originate from a person aged 18-60 years who received the Ad26.COV2.S COVID-19 vaccine or a placebo.

This clone was detected once. This rearrangement joins TRBV24-1 to TRBJ1-5; D unclear. Trimming removed 1 base at V and 9 bases at J, with 9 bases between. In germline, CDR1 is KGHDR, CDR2 SFDVKD. This CDR3 has 13 amino acids. CDR3 sequence (DNA): TGTGCCACCAGTGATTTCCCTGGTGCGCCCCAGCATTTT. Translation: CATSDFPGAPQHF.

V gene TRBV3-1 (or the pseudogene TRBV3-2) combines with J gene TRBJ1-3; 10 bases agree with TRBD1. The ends lost 6 bases at V and 5 bases at J; junction bases unmatched: 10. The CDR3 is 16 residues long. In germline, CDR1 is LGHDT, CDR2 YNNKEL (reference sequence). CDR3 bases: TGTGCCAGCAGTCGAATAACGGGACAGGGGAGAAACACCATATATTTT. It specifies CASSRITGQGRNTIYF.

This clone appeared a few times. The rearrangement links TRBV5-6 to TRBJ1-2, with 8 positions matching TRBD1. The CDR3 totals 14 residues. CDR1 and CDR2 from the germline V gene are SGHDT and YYEEEE. J gave up 7 bases and V 0 bases, and 5 bases lay outside the gene matches. The CDR3 DNA reads as TGTGCCAGCAGCTTGGATCAGGGGGCCCGTGGCTACACCTTC. As protein: CASSLDQGARGYTF. The full variable domain, with the rest looked up from reference TRBV5-6 and TRBJ1-2, is DAGVTQSPTHLIKTRGQQVTLRCSPKSGHDTVSWYQQALGQGPQFIFQYYEEEERQRGNFPDRFSGHQFPNYSSELNVNALLLGDSALYLCASSLDQGARGYTFGSGTRLTVV.